This T cell receptor (beta chain) came from a study of T cells in Graves' hyperthyroidism and ophthalmopathy. Study-wide results and caveats: For ophthalmopathy, model prediction preceded onset by a median around six months.

Disease duration under 2 months; hyperthyroidism patients were aged 18 to 65. Orbital computed tomography and thyroid ultrasound, together with serum TRAb and thyroxine and clinical symptoms, were used for diagnoses. On this clonotype: What it binds is not known.

Amplified TCR beta CDR3 regions came from RNA transcripts. RT-PCR in the first round (using the HTBI primer set) targeted the TCR CDR3. TCRdb called the multiplex PCR reads again in MiXCR, with one record for every CDR3 protein. This sample has roughly 700,000 distinct CDR3 sequences, with 30% to 40% found just once. V lost 0 bases, J lost 0 bases, and 9 bases lay in between. The CDR3 is made up of 15 amino acids. CDR1 and CDR2 (germline): SQVTM, ANQGSEA. J is TRBJ2-4 and V is TRBV29-1; no definite D call. What was sequenced was blood. The origin of this receptor is a woman aged 40 to 49 with Graves' hyperthyroidism. The CDR3: CSVEDQTIAKNIQYF. The CDR3 DNA reads TGCAGCGTTGAAGACCAGACGATAGCCAAAAACATTCAGTACTTC. The variable domain in full, with the rest retrieved from reference TRBV29-1 and TRBJ2-4, is SAVISQKPSRDICQRGTSLTIQCQVDSQVTMMFWYRQQPGQSLTLIATANQGSEATYESGFVIDKFPISRPNLTFSTLTVSNMSPEDSSIYLCSVEDQTIAKNIQYFGAGTRLSVL.